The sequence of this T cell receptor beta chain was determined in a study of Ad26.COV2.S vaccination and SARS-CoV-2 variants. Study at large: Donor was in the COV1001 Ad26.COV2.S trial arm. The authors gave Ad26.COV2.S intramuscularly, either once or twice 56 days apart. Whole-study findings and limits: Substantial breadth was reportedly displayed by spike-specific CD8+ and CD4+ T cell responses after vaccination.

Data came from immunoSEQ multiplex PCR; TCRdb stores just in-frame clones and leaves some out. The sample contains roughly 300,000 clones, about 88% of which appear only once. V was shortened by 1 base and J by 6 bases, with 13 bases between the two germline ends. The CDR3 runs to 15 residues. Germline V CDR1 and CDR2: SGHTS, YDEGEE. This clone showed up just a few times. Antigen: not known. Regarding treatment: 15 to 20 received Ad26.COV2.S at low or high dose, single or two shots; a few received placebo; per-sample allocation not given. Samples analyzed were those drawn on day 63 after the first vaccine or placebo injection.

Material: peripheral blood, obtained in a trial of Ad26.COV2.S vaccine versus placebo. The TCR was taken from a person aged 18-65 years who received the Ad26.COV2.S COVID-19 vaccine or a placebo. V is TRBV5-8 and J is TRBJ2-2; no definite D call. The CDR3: CASSLKIVGAGELFF. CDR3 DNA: TGTGCCAGCAGCTTGAAGATAGTTGGCGCCGGGGAGCTGTTTTTT.